The 3 T cell receptor beta chains presented below share a single source sample, sequenced in a study of human T cells and chemical hapten exposure (dated by TCRdb to about 2021). Per the publication, the time point label means: patch test 1, 2 weeks after DPC sensitization. Interpreted using the paper, the treatment or condition label stands for: therapeutic diphenylcyclopropenone sensitization with weekly scalp DPC. Libraries came from RACE. Reads for this sample came from a NextSeq 500. The public reads were run again by TCRdb, first through fastp at Q25 and then through MiXCR, and only productive beta chains were kept. Every entry covers one CDR3 protein and lists the most common genes and DNA from its rows. The sample table records roughly 80,000 distinct CDR3 sequences; around a tenth of these occur just once. The ten largest clones capture around 4.2% of the sample. The sequenced sample was whole blood, obtained in connection with sensitization to the hapten diphenylcyclopropenone (DPC). These receptors were collected from a woman between 50 and 59 years old with alopecia areata. Some clones in this sample may be carry-over from other donors' samples.

Regarding this clonotype: A much larger clone lies a single base off, so this may be a read error. DNA for the CDR3: TGCGGCGTGCCGGGACAGTACACTGAAGCTTTCTTT. This translates into CGVPGQYTEAFF. The chain is built from TRBV29-1 and TRBJ1-1, with 7 bases fitting TRBD1. Germline V gene lookup returns CDR1 SQVTM and CDR2 ANQGSEA. The CDR3 has 12 residues. Looking up the rest from reference TRBV29-1 and TRBJ1-1 gives the full variable domain: SAVISQKPSRDICQRGTSLTIQCQVDSQVTMMFWYRQQPGQSLTLIATANQGSEATYESGFVIDKFPISRPNLTFSTLTVSNMSPEDSSIYLCGVPGQYTEAFFGQGTRLTVV.

On this clonotype itself: This may be a read error: a much more frequent sequence differs by one nucleotide. The CDR3 reads CVSSLAVGSTEAFF. Written as DNA, the CDR3 is TGTGTCAGCAGCTTAGCGGTGGGGAGCACTGAAGCTTTCTTT. V gene TRBV7-9 combines with J gene TRBJ1-1; D gene uncertain. The CDR3 has 14 amino acids. The V gene's germline CDR1 is SEHNR and CDR2 FQNEAQ (reference sequence).

V gene TRBV5-1 combines with J gene TRBJ1-5; possibly TRBD1 for D (5 bases). The CDR3 length is 13 residues. The ends were cut back, 4 bases at V and 4 bases at J, with 9 bases in the middle. Germline loops: CDR1 SGHRS, CDR2 YFSETQ. CDR3: CASSPGQNQPQHF. The CDR3 region has the DNA TGCGCCAGCAGCCCGGGGCAGAATCAGCCCCAGCATTTT.